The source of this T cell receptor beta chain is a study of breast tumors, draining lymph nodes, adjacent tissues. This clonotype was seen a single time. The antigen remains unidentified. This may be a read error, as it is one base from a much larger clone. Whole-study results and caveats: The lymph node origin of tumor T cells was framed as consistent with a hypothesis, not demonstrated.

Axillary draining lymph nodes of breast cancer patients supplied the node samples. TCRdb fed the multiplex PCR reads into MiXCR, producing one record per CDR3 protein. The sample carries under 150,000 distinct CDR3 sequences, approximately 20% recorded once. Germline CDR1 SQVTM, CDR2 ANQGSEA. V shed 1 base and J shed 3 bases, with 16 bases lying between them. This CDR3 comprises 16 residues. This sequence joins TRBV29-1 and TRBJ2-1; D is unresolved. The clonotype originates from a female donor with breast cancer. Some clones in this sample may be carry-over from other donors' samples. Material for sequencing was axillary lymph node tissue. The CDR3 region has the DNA TGCAGCGTTGAAGGTCCTGCTAGGAAGGACTACAATGAGCAGTTCTTC. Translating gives CSVEGPARKDYNEQFF.